Detailed here is one T cell receptor beta chain. Its antigen is as yet unknown. Every participating donor contributed 8.5 to 10 milliliters of peripheral blood through a draw. These data are taken from a study of blood T cells in healthy people across ages. Germline V gene data show CDR1 as SGHTA and CDR2 as FQGNSA. Trimming at V came to 1 base and at J to 2 bases, leaving 5 bases not matched to a gene. CDR3 length equals 17 residues. Study conclusions and caveats: Greater diversity and more naive CD4+ cells were seen in long-lived donors than in aged donors. The authors considered diversity estimates from one million T cells to be underestimates. The fall in TCR beta diversity per million T cells was roughly linear with age.

It was with a sample-barcoded 5' primer and a J-beta primer mix that a second PCR of roughly 7 to 12 cycles was run. TCRdb analysed the 5' RACE reads with MiXCR anew, one entry per CDR3 protein. This table holds 580,000 or so distinct CDR3 sequences, around half found once. Source material: blood. This clonotype was sampled from a man older than 75 in good health. This chain joins TRBV7-2 and TRBJ2-3, with 11 bases identical to TRBD2. For the CDR3, the DNA is TGTGCCAGCAGCTTAGAAAGACTAGCGGGGCCCACAGATACGCAGTATTTT. Its translation: CASSLERLAGPTDTQYF.